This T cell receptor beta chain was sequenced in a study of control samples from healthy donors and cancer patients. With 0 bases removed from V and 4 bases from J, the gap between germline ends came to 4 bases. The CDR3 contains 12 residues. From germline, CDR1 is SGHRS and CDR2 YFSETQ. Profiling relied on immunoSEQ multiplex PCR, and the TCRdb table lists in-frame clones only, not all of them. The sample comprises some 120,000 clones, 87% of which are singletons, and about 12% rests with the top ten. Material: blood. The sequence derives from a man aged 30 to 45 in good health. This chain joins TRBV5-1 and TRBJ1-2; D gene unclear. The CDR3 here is CASSLGSYGYTF. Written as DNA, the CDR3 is TGCGCCAGCAGCTTGGGCAGCTATGGCTACACCTTC.